The 3 T cell receptor beta chains reported below all come from one sample, sequenced in a study of T cell responses to AZD1222 COVID-19 vaccine. Assay used: immunoSEQ multiplex PCR; TCRdb lists only in-frame clones, some missing. The sample shows approximately 70,000 clones, around 83% of them seen only once. The sample in question was peripheral blood, obtained on day 0 of AZD1222 vaccination. The receptors here all came from an adult in good health.

The rearrangement uses TRBV30 and TRBJ1-5; no reliable D call. CDR3 length: 11 amino acids. Trimming took off 5 bases at V and 4 bases at J, with 6 bases between the two ends. From germline, CDR1 is GTSNPN and CDR2 SVGIG (reference sequence). CDR3 nucleotides: TGTGCCTGGGGGGTTAATCAGCCCCAGCATTTT. Protein product: CAWGVNQPQHF.

The V gene is TRBV5-1, the J gene TRBJ2-2; TRBD2 is a possible D gene (5 bases). Trimming pared 4 bases from V and 1 base from J, leaving 11 bases between. The CDR3 loop spans 15 amino acids. CDR1 and CDR2 (germline): SGHRS, YFSETQ. CDR3 in DNA: TGCGCCAGCAGCCTTGGACTGGTGAACACCGGGGAGCTGTTTTTT. This gives the protein CASSLGLVNTGELFF.

This rearrangement joins TRBV5-1 to TRBJ1-4; 7 bases align to TRBD1. Germline V gives CDR1 SGHRS, CDR2 YFSETQ. The CDR3 runs 15 residues. V lost 1 base and J lost 5; bases outside the gene matches: 5. The CDR3 here is CASSLSGQQNEKLFF. The CDR3 region has the DNA TGCGCCAGCAGCTTGTCGGGACAGCAAAATGAAAAACTGTTTTTT.